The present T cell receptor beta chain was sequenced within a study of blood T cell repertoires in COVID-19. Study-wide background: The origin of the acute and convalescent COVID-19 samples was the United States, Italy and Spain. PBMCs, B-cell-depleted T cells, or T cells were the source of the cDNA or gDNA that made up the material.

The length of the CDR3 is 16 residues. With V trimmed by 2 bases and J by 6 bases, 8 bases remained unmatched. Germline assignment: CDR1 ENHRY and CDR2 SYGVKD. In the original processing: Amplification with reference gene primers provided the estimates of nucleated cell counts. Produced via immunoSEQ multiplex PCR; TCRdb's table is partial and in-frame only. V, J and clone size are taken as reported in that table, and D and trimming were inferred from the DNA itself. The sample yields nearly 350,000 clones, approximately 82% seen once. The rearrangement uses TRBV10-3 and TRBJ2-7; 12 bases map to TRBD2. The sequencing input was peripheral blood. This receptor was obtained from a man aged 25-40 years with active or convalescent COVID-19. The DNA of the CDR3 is TGTGCCATCAGTGAGGCGCTAGCGGGAGGGCCAGCCGAGCAGTACTTC. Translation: CAISEALAGGPAEQYF.